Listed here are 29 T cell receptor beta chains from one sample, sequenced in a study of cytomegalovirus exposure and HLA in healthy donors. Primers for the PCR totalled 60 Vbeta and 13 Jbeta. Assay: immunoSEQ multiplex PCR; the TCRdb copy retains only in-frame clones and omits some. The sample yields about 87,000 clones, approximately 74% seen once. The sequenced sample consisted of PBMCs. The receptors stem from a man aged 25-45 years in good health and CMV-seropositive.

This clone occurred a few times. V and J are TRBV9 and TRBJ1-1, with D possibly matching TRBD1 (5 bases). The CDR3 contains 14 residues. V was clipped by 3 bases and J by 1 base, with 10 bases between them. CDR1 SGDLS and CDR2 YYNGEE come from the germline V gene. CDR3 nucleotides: TGTGCCAGCAGCGCGGGACTCACGAACACTGAAGCTTTCTTT. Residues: CASSAGLTNTEAFF.

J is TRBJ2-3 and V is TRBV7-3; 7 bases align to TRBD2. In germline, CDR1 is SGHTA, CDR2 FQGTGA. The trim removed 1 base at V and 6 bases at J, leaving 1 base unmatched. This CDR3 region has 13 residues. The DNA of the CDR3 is TGTGCCAGCAGCTTAAGGGAGGGGGATACGCAGTATTTT. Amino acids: CASSLREGDTQYF.

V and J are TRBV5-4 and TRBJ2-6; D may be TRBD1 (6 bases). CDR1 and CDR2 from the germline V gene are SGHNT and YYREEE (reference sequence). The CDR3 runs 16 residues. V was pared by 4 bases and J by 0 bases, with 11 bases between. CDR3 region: CASSRGTPSGANVLTF. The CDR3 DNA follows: TGTGCCAGCAGCAGAGGGACACCCTCTGGGGCCAACGTCCTGACTTTC.

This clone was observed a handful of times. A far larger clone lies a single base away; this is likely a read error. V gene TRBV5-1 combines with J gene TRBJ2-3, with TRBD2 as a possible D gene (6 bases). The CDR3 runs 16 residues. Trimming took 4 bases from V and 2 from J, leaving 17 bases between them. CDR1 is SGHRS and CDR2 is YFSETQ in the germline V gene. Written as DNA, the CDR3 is TGCGCCAGCAGCCCCACGGGGAGGCGCAACACAGATACGCAGTATTTT. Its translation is CASSPTGRRNTDTQYF. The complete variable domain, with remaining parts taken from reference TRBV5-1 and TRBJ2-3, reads KAGVTQTPRYLIKTRGQQVTLSCSPISGHRSVSWYQQTPGQGLQFLFEYFSETQRNKGNFPGRFSGRQFSNSRSEMNVSTLELGDSALYLCASSPTGRRNTDTQYFGPGTRLTVL.

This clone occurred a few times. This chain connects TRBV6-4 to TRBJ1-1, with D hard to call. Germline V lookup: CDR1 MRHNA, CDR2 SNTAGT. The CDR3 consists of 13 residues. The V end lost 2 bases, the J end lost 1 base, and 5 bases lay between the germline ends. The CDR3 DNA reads TGTGCCAGCAGTGACGGGCAGAACACTGAAGCTTTCTTT. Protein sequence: CASSDGQNTEAFF.

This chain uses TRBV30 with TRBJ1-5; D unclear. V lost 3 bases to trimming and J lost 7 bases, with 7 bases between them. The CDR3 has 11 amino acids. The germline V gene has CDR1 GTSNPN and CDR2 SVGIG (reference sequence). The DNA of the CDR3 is TGTGCCTGGAGGATCGGGCAGCCCCAGCATTTT. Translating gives CAWRIGQPQHF.

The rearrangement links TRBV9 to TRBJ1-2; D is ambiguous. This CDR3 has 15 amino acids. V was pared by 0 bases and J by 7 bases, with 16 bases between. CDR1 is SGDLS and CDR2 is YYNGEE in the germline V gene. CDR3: CASSVGLGAGIGYTF. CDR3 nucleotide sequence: TGTGCCAGCAGCGTAGGTCTGGGCGCGGGGATTGGCTACACCTTC.

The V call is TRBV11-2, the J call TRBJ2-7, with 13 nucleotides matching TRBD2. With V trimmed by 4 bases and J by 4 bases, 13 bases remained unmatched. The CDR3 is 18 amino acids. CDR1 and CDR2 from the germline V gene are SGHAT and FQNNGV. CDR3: CASSSIGRTSGSSYEQYF. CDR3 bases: TGTGCCAGCAGCTCCATAGGCCGGACTAGCGGGAGTTCGTACGAGCAGTACTTC.

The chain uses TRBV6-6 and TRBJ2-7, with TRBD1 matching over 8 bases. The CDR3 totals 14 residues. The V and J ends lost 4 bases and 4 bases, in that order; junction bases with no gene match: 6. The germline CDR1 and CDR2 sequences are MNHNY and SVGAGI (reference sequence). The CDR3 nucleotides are TGTGCCAGCAGTTCGGACAGGGAAATTTACGAGCAGTACTTC. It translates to CASSSDREIYEQYF.

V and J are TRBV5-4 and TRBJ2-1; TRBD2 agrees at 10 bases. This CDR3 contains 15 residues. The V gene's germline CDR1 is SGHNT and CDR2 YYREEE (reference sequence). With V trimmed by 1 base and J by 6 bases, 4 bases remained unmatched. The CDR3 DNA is TGTGCCAGCAGCTTGTCGGCTAGCGGGAGCAATGAGCAGTTCTTC. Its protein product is CASSLSASGSNEQFF.

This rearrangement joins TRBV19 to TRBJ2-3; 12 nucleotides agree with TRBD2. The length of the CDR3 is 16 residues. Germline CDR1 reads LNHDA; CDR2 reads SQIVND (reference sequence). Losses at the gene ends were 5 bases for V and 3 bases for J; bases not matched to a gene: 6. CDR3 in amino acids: CASSGGGLAGTDTQYF. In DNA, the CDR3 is TGTGCCAGTAGTGGGGGAGGACTAGCGGGGACAGATACGCAGTATTTT.

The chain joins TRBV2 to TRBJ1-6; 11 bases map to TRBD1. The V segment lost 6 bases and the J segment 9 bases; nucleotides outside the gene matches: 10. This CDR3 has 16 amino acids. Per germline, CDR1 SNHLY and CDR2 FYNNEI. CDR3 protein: CASSSWTGGVASPLHF. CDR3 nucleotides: TGTGCCAGCAGCTCCTGGACAGGGGGCGTCGCTTCACCCCTCCACTTT.

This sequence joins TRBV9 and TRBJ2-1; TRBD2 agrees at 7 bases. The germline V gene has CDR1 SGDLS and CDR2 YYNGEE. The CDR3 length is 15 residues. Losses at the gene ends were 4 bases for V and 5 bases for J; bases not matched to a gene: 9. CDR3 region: CASSLGAGWDNEQFF. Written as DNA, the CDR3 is TGTGCCAGCAGCCTAGGAGCGGGATGGGACAATGAGCAGTTCTTC.

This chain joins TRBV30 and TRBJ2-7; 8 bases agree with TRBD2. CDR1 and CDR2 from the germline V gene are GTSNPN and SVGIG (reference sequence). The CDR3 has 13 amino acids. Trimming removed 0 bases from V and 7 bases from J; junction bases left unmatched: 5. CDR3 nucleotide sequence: TGTGCCTGGAGTGTATACGGGAGGGAGGAGCAGTACTTC. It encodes CAWSVYGREEQYF.

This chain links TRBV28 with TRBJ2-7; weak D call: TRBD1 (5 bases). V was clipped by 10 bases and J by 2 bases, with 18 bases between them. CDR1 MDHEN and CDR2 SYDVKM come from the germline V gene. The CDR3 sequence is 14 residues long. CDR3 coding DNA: TGTGCCACCCTAGGTGGGGCTTCCACCTACGAGCAGTACTTC. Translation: CATLGGASTYEQYF.

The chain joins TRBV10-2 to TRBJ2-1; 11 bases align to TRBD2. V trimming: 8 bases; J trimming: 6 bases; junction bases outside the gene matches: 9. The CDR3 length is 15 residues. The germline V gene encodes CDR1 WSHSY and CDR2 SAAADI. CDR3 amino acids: CASGYVAGGRNEQFF. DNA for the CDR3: TGCGCCAGCGGCTATGTAGCGGGGGGGCGCAATGAGCAGTTCTTC.

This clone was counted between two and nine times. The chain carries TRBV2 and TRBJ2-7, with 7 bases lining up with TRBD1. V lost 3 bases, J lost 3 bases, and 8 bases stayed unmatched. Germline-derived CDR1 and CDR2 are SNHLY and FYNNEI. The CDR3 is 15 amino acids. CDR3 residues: CASSDTGTANYEQYF. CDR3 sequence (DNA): TGTGCCAGCAGTGACACCGGGACAGCTAACTACGAGCAGTACTTC.

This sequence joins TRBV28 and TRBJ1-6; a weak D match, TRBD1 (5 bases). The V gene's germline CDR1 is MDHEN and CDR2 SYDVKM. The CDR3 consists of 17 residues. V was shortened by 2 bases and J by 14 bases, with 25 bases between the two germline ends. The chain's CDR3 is CASSLPGLAETPLTLHF. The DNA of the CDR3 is TGTGCCAGCAGTTTACCAGGGCTGGCAGAAACTCCTCTCACCCTCCACTTT.

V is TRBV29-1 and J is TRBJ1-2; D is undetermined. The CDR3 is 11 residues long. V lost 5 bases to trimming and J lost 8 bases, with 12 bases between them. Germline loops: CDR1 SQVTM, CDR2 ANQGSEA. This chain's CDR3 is CSVLSGGGYTF. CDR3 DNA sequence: TGCAGCGTTCTCTCTGGAGGAGGCTACACCTTC.

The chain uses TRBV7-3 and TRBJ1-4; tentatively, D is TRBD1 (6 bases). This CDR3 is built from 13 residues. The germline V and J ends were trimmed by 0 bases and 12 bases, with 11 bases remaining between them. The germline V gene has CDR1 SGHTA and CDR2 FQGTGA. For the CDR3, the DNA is TGTGCCAGCAGCTTAACGGACAGTGGAGAACTGTTTTTT. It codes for CASSLTDSGELFF. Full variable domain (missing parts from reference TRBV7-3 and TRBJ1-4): GAGVSQTPSNKVTEKGKYVELRCDPISGHTALYWYRQSLGQGPEFLIYFQGTGAADDSGLPNDRFFAVRPEGSVSTLKIQRTERGDSAVYLCASSLTDSGELFFGSGTQLSVL.

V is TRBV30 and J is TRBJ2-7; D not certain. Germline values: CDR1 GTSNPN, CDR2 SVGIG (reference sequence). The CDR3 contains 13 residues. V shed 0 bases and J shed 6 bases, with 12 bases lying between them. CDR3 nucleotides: TGTGCCTGGAGTGTACCTTTAGATGGCGAGCAGTACTTC. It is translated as CAWSVPLDGEQYF.

The CDR3 here is CATSRATTYEQYF. In nucleotides, the CDR3 is TGTGCCACCAGCAGAGCCACTACCTACGAGCAGTACTTC. The chain recombines TRBV15 with TRBJ2-7; D is undetermined. The V and J ends lost 1 base and 2 bases respectively, with 6 bases between them. The CDR3 has 13 amino acids. The germline V gene encodes CDR1 LNHNV and CDR2 YYDKDF (reference sequence).

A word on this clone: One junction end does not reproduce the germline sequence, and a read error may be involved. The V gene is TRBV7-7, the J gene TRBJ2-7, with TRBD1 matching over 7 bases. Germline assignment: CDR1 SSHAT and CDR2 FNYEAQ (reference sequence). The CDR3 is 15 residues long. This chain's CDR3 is CASSLEQGSSYEQYF. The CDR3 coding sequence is TGTGCTAGCAGCTTAGAACAGGGGAGCTCCTACGAGCAGTACTTC.

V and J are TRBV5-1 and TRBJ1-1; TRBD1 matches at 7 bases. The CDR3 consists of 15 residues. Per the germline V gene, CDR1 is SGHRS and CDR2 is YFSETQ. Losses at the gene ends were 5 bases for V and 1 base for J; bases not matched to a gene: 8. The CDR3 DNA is TGCGCCAGCAGTTCGACAGGGAAGGGGAACACTGAAGCTTTCTTT. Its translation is CASSSTGKGNTEAFF.

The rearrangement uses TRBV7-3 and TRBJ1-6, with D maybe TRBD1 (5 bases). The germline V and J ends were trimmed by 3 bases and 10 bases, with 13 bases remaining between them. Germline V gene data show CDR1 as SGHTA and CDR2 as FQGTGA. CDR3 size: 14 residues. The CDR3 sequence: CASSFGVRESPLHF. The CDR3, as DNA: TGTGCCAGCAGCTTTGGCGTCAGGGAATCACCCCTCCACTTT.

The DNA for the CDR3 is TGTGCCAGCAGTTTATCGGGCACTGAAGCTTTCTTT. This encodes CASSLSGTEAFF. The rearrangement joins TRBV28 to TRBJ1-1; D remains ambiguous. Germline V gives CDR1 MDHEN, CDR2 SYDVKM. V lost 1 base and J lost 4, with 4 bases in between. The CDR3 covers 12 residues.

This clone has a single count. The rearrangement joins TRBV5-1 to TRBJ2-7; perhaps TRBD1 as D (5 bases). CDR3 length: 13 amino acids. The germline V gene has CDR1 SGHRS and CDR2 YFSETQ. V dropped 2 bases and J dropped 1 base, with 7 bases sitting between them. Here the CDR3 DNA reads TGCGCCAGCAGCTTTACAGGATCCTACGAGCAGTACTTC. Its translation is CASSFTGSYEQYF.

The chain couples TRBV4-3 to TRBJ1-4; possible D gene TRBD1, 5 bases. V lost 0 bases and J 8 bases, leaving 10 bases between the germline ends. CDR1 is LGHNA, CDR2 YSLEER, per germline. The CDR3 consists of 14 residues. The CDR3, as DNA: TGCGCCAGCAGCCAAGAAGGGCGGGGCGAAAAACTGTTTTTT. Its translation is CASSQEGRGEKLFF.

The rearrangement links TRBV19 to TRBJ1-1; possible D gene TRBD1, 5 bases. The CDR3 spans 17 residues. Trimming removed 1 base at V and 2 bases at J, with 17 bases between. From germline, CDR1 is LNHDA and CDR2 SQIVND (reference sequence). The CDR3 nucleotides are TGTGCCAGTAGTATAGCCCCCGCAGGGACTATCAACACTGAAGCTTTCTTT. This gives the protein CASSIAPAGTINTEAFF.